This T cell receptor (beta chain) was identified during a study of long-term antiretroviral therapy in people with HIV. Study in general: When the earliest samples were collected, ART was typically delayed until CD4 counts fell. Findings of the study overall: HIV repertoires spanned narrower CDR3 length ranges than controls. Sampling of blood ran from about 2003 to 2017, and older ART regimens were possibly in use.

V was shortened by 3 bases and J by 2 bases, with 16 bases between the two germline ends. CDR1 is SEHNR, CDR2 FQNEAQ, per germline (reference sequence). The CDR3 consists of 16 residues. Assay version v3.0 of immunoSEQ was used, and it was run at survey level. The data were produced by immunoSEQ multiplex PCR, yet TCRdb's version contains in-frame clones alone and is incomplete. The sample lists 30,000 or so clones; around 80% were seen once. A word on this clone: Antigen specificity is unknown.

Specimen: unsorted PBMCs, collected 1.5 years before starting antiretroviral therapy. This sequence originates from a man aged 18 to 30 with HIV. This chain links TRBV7-9 with TRBJ1-1; TRBD1 might be the D (5 bases). The CDR3 nucleotides are TGTGCCAGCAGCTTTAGCGTGGCGGGGGGAAACACTGAAGCTTTCTTT. It is translated as CASSFSVAGGNTEAFF.